The entry that follows covers one TCR beta chain sequence. Preparing the TCRbeta library involved the use of unique molecular identifiers. TCRdb processed the PCR reads anew with MiXCR; each CDR3 protein has one entry. The sample holds some 530,000 distinct CDR3 sequences, approximately 12% seen once. This sample stems from a study of T-cell reconstitution after alpha-beta-depleted transplantation in children. CDR3 length: 15 amino acids. Germline lookup yields CDR1 LNHDA and CDR2 SQIVND (reference sequence). V shed 7 bases, J shed 5 bases, and the junction held 10 bases outside the gene matches. This sequence originates from a human donor who donated a stem cell graft to a child with combined immunodeficiency. This sequence joins TRBV19 and TRBJ2-3; TRBD2 matches at 9 bases. The sample consisted of PBMCs from the stem cell graft donor, taken from the stem cell graft. CDR3 residues: CASTSSGGRGDTQYF. CDR3 sequence (DNA): TGTGCCAGTACCAGTAGCGGGGGCCGCGGAGATACGCAGTATTTT.